This TCR beta chain was found in a study of T cell changes during pregnancy in multiple sclerosis. CDR3 length: 14 residues. Between the trimmed V and J ends, which lost 5 bases and 6 bases, there was a span of 17 bases. Germline CDR1 is MNHEY and CDR2 is SVGAGI. Profiled with immunoSEQ multiplex PCR; TCRdb holds only in-frame clones, not every one. The table has around 30,000 clones, 89% seen once. The sequence was obtained from a female donor with multiple sclerosis, enrolled in a pregnancy study. The sample was CD4+ T cells from peripheral blood mononuclear cells, taken in the second trimester of pregnancy. The rearrangement uses TRBV6-5 and TRBJ2-7; D not resolved. The CDR3 nucleotides read TGTGCCAGCAGTACAACCCGCAGGTCGGTCGAGCAGTACTTC. It specifies CASSTTRRSVEQYF.